This paragraph reports one T cell receptor (beta chain). What it binds is not known. Trimming at V came to 4 bases and at J to 6 bases, leaving 3 bases not matched to a gene. This CDR3 is 14 amino acids long. In germline, CDR1 is SGHRS, CDR2 YFSETQ. The data stem from a study of cytomegalovirus exposure and HLA in healthy donors. Amplification used 60 Vbeta primers and 13 Jbeta primers. Assay used: immunoSEQ multiplex PCR; TCRdb lists only in-frame clones, some missing. The table has over 130,000 clones, approximately 80% seen once. Notes on the study in general: 87-base-pair reads could not separate some V segments, including TRBV6-2 and TRBV6-3.

The chain links TRBV5-1 to TRBJ2-7; TRBD2 agrees at 14 bases. The receptor was isolated from a man aged 50 to 60 in good health and CMV-seronegative. The sample comprised PBMCs. The CDR3 region is CASSQGTSGSEQYF. The CDR3 nucleotides read TGCGCCAGCAGCCAAGGGACTAGCGGGAGCGAGCAGTACTTC.